Below are 19 T cell receptor beta chains sequenced from a single sample in a study of shared T cell receptors in the human thymus. Sequencing used immunoSEQ multiplex PCR; TCRdb keeps in-frame clones, though not all of them. The sample has 720,000 or so clones, approximately 83% seen once; the top ten hold approximately 0.01%. These data also formed part of another study, on human thymus T cells.

Sequenced: thymocytes. These receptors were obtained from a girl under two years old with a congenital heart defect.

This chain connects TRBV6-5 to TRBJ2-3; possibly TRBD2 for D (5 bases). The CDR3 is 14 amino acids. V lost 6 bases to trimming and J lost 1 base, with 11 bases between them. CDR1 MNHEY and CDR2 SVGAGI come from the germline V gene. The CDR3 is CASSWTGGTDTQYF. CDR3 nucleotide sequence: TGTGCCAGCAGCTGGACTGGCGGCACAGATACGCAGTATTTT.

The V and J genes are TRBV7-2 and TRBJ2-2; the match to TRBD1 covers 8 bases. The CDR3 runs to 14 residues. Germline V gene data show CDR1 as SGHTA and CDR2 as FQGNSA. The CDR3: CVSGGGRRPGELFF. In DNA, the CDR3 is TGTGTTTCAGGGGGCGGACGTCGTCCCGGGGAGCTGTTTTTT.

V gene TRBV27 combines with J gene TRBJ1-6, with D unclear. Trimming took off 6 bases at V and 6 bases at J, with 12 bases between the two ends. The CDR3 has 14 amino acids. CDR1 is MNHEY and CDR2 is SMNVEV in the germline V gene (reference sequence). DNA of the CDR3: TGTGCCAGCAGGAAGGAGGGTTCTAATTCACCCCTCCACTTT. Amino acids: CASRKEGSNSPLHF.

The V call is TRBV14, the J call TRBJ2-7; 7 nucleotides line up with TRBD2. V lost 2 bases, J lost 2 bases, and 9 bases stayed unmatched. CDR1 is SGHDN and CDR2 is FVKESK in the germline V gene. There are 16 residues in the CDR3. The CDR3 reads CASSQNLLGGTYEQYF. CDR3 DNA: TGTGCCAGCAGCCAAAATTTATTGGGAGGGACCTACGAGCAGTACTTC.

The chain combines TRBV7-2 with TRBJ1-6, with 7 bases fitting TRBD1. Germline CDR1 is SGHTA and CDR2 is FQGNSA. V trimming: 5 bases; J trimming: 6 bases; junction bases outside the gene matches: 10. The length of the CDR3 is 16 residues. The CDR3 loop reads CASSLPSRGCNSPLHF. Written as DNA, the CDR3 is TGTGCCAGCAGCCTCCCCTCCAGGGGGTGTAATTCACCCCTCCACTTT. The entire variable domain, with the rest obtained from reference TRBV7-2 and TRBJ1-6, is as follows: GAGVSQSPSNKVTEKGKDVELRCDPISGHTALYWYRQSLGQGLEFLIYFQGNSAPDKSGLPSDRFSAERTGGSVSTLTIQRTQQEDSAVYLCASSLPSRGCNSPLHFGNGTRLTVT.

The genes are TRBV6-4 and TRBJ1-1; TRBD1 might be the D (5 bases). The V gene lost 5 bases and the J gene lost 2 bases, with 12 bases spanning the gap. This CDR3 is built from 14 residues. Germline values: CDR1 MRHNA, CDR2 SNTAGT. The CDR3 sequence is CASSSGSGNTEAFF. The CDR3 nucleotides are TGTGCCAGCAGTTCAGGGTCAGGAAACACTGAAGCTTTCTTT.

The J gene is TRBJ1-1, the V gene TRBV7-2; tentative D call: TRBD1 (6 bases). The V end lost 7 bases, the J end lost 1 base, and 10 bases lay between the germline ends. The CDR3 runs to 13 residues. Germline loops: CDR1 SGHTA, CDR2 FQGNSA. The DNA of the CDR3 is TGTGCCAGCACCCTGACAGGGAACACTGAAGCTTTCTTT. Its translation: CASTLTGNTEAFF.

This clone was found once. The V gene is TRBV5-1, the J gene TRBJ1-1; no reliable D call. The CDR3 totals 14 residues. The ends were cut back, 5 bases at V and 1 base at J, with 12 bases in the middle. From germline, CDR1 is SGHRS and CDR2 YFSETQ. CDR3 bases: TGCGCCAGCAGACGGGTATATGAGAACACTGAAGCTTTCTTT. Amino acid sequence: CASRRVYENTEAFF.

This rearrangement joins TRBV6-4 to TRBJ2-1; perhaps TRBD2 as D (6 bases). Deletions cut 5 bases from V and 7 bases from J, with 15 bases between. The CDR3 is 14 amino acids. Germline V gives CDR1 MRHNA, CDR2 SNTAGT. CDR3 coding DNA: TGTGCCAGCAGTCTTTGGGGAGGTTGGAATGAGCAGTTCTTC. As protein: CASSLWGGWNEQFF.

This chain joins TRBV5-1 and TRBJ1-4; D not resolved. The CDR3 consists of 18 residues. V gave up 2 bases and J gave up 2 bases, with 19 bases separating them. CDR1 and CDR2 (germline): SGHRS, YFSETQ. The CDR3 is CASSFGPGILPTNEKLFF. CDR3 sequence (DNA): TGCGCCAGCAGCTTTGGGCCCGGGATCCTCCCCACTAATGAAAAACTGTTTTTT.

This clone occurred a few times. The chain is built from TRBV4-3 and TRBJ1-2, with TRBD1 identical over 8 bases. Germline V gives CDR1 LGHNA, CDR2 YSLEER. The CDR3 length is 17 residues. Losses at the gene ends were 1 base for V and 0 bases for J; bases not matched to a gene: 7. CDR3 loop: CASSQVGRTGTNYGYTF. The CDR3 nucleotides are TGCGCCAGCAGCCAAGTTGGGCGGACAGGGACTAACTATGGCTACACCTTC.

J is TRBJ2-1 and V is TRBV5-4, with 12 bases matching TRBD2. Losses at the gene ends were 6 bases for V and 1 base for J; bases not matched to a gene: 2. The CDR3 spans 15 residues. Germline V gene lookup returns CDR1 SGHNT and CDR2 YYREEE (reference sequence). CDR3 coding DNA: TGTGCCAGCACACTAGCGGGGGGATCCTACAATGAGCAGTTCTTC. This encodes CASTLAGGSYNEQFF.

V and J are TRBV28 and TRBJ1-3; D is ambiguous. Trimming pared 3 bases from V and 6 bases from J, leaving 6 bases between. Germline V CDR1 and CDR2: MDHEN, SYDVKM. The CDR3 loop spans 12 amino acids. The CDR3 bases are TGTGCCAGCAGTTTGACTGTAAACACCATATATTTT. Translated: CASSLTVNTIYF.

The chain uses TRBV5-1 and TRBJ1-2, with a possible D match to TRBD1 (6 bases). This CDR3 has 18 amino acids. Trimming removed 3 bases at V and 6 bases at J, with 27 bases between. Germline-derived CDR1 and CDR2 are SGHRS and YFSETQ. The CDR3 spells CASSSGPKTTRGMDGYTF. Here the CDR3 DNA reads TGCGCCAGCAGCTCCGGACCCAAAACTACCAGGGGAATGGATGGCTACACCTTC. Drawing the rest from reference TRBV5-1 and TRBJ1-2, the complete variable domain is KAGVTQTPRYLIKTRGQQVTLSCSPISGHRSVSWYQQTPGQGLQFLFEYFSETQRNKGNFPGRFSGRQFSNSRSEMNVSTLELGDSALYLCASSSGPKTTRGMDGYTFGSGTRLTVV.

The chain is built from TRBV28 and TRBJ2-7, with a possible D match to TRBD1 (5 bases). V gave up 2 bases and J gave up 5 bases, with 16 bases separating them. The CDR3 spans 15 residues. CDR1 MDHEN and CDR2 SYDVKM come from the germline V gene. CDR3 nucleotide sequence: TGTGCCAGCAGTTTAAAAAGGGGTCGGGTAAACGAGCAGTACTTC. This gives the protein CASSLKRGRVNEQYF.

In its sample, this clone was seen a few times. The chain is built from TRBV27 and TRBJ1-1; TRBD1 might be the D (6 bases). The germline V gene encodes CDR1 MNHEY and CDR2 SMNVEV (reference sequence). This CDR3 has 17 amino acids. The ends were cut back, 3 bases at V and 1 base at J, with 18 bases in the middle. Here the CDR3 DNA reads TGTGCCAGCAGTTTGGGGGGGCGCGGTTACAAGAACACTGAAGCTTTCTTT. Translated, it gives CASSLGGRGYKNTEAFF.

The V gene is TRBV19, the J gene TRBJ2-1; 10 bases map to TRBD1. Germline CDR1 and CDR2: LNHDA and SQIVND (reference sequence). The CDR3 runs to 14 residues. The V segment lost 6 bases and the J segment 5 bases; nucleotides outside the gene matches: 4. The CDR3 coding sequence is TGTGCCAGTAGCAGGACAGGGGGTCACAATGAGCAGTTCTTC. It translates to CASSRTGGHNEQFF.

V usage is TRBV2 and J usage is TRBJ2-2; TRBD1 agrees at 10 bases. J lost 3 bases, V lost 7 bases, and 5 bases had no gene match. Germline loops: CDR1 SNHLY, CDR2 FYNNEI. The CDR3 covers 15 residues. The chain's CDR3 is CASILGTGDTGELFF. CDR3 DNA: TGTGCCAGCATTTTAGGGACAGGGGACACCGGGGAGCTGTTTTTT. Using reference TRBV2 and TRBJ2-2 for the parts outside the CDR3, the full variable domain is EPEVTQTPSHQVTQMGQEVILRCVPISNHLYFYWYRQILGQKVEFLVSFYNNEISEKSEIFDDQFSVERPDGSNFTLKIRSTKLEDSAMYFCASILGTGDTGELFFGEGSRLTVL.

V and J are TRBV21-1 and TRBJ1-5; TRBD1, as called in the table, went unchecked against the DNA. TRBV21-1 is a pseudogene locus. The CDR3 length is 20 residues. The CDR3 loop is CASSKGGQPGGRGRDQPQHF. The CDR3 coding sequence is TGTGCCAGCAGCAAGGGGGGACAGCCAGGAGGGCGGGGTAGGGATCAGCCCCAGCATTTT.